This TCR beta chain comes out of a study of shared clonotypes between healthy human individuals. Study-level background: CD4 naive cells filled three plates per donor, CD4 memory three, CD8 naive two and CD8 memory one.

The CDR3 has 16 amino acids. Germline V gene sequence: CDR1 MNHNY, CDR2 SVGAGI (reference sequence). Trimming left V 6 bases short and J 2 bases short, with 20 bases between. Notes on this clone: What it binds is unknown.

General study points: Tissue TCR repertoires likely differ from these blood-only repertoires.

Here immunoSEQ multiplex PCR was the method, and the copy in TCRdb shows in-frame clones only, minus some. This table has about 1.1 million clones, about 72% appearing once. Sequencing was carried out using memory CD4+ T cells from PBMCs. The subset is: CD45RA-negative fraction. V and J are TRBV6-6 and TRBJ2-7, with D possibly TRBD2 on 6 matching bases. The receptor's source is a man between 18 and 35 years old in good health. Some clones in this sample may be carry-over from other donors' samples. The DNA for the CDR3 is TGTGCCAGCAGCCAGTCCCCATGGCGGGATCCCTACGAGCAGTACTTC. This translates into CASSQSPWRDPYEQYF.